Following are 19 T cell receptor beta chains from one sample sequenced in a study of regulatory T cells in long-lasting Graves disease. The authors built TCR beta libraries using iRepertoire HTBI primers and Arm-PCR of CDR3 regions. In TCRdb, the multiplex PCR reads were re-called with MiXCR into one record per CDR3 protein. The sample includes about 470,000 distinct CDR3 sequences, 20% to 25% seen only once; the top ten take more than 6%. Time point noted: persistent/refractory GD, antithyroid drugs over 5 years with positive TRAb. The TCR library was prepared using RNA isolated from PBMCs. The sequencing here drew on peripheral blood mononuclear cells (PBMCs), taken when the disease was refractory, from a patient treated with antithyroid drugs. These receptors originate from a female donor with Graves disease.

The chain links TRBV20-1 to TRBJ1-1, with D possibly matching TRBD1 (5 bases). Germline V gives CDR1 DFQATT, CDR2 SNEGSKA (reference sequence). The CDR3 is made up of 13 amino acids. Trimming took 1 base from V and 1 from J, leaving 7 bases between them. CDR3 bases: TGCAGTGCTAGAGGGGGCGGGAACACTGAAGCTTTCTTT. Translated, it gives CSARGGGNTEAFF.

This clonotype was recorded a few times. J is TRBJ1-4 and V is TRBV7-9, with D possibly matching TRBD1 (5 bases). V was pared by 1 base and J by 6 bases, with 9 bases between. The germline CDR1 and CDR2 sequences are SEHNR and FQNEAQ (reference sequence). The CDR3 extends over 14 amino acids. CDR3 sequence (DNA): TGTGCCAGCAGCTTAGGACAGACATATGAAAAACTGTTTTTT. As protein: CASSLGQTYEKLFF.

This clonotype was counted between two and nine times. The rearrangement joins TRBV20-1 to TRBJ1-6, with no clear D. Germline values: CDR1 DFQATT, CDR2 SNEGSKA (reference sequence). Deletions cut 1 base from V and 7 bases from J, with 14 bases between. The CDR3 covers 15 residues. CDR3 residues: CSARAARMGNSPLHF. DNA for the CDR3: TGCAGTGCTAGAGCGGCCCGAATGGGCAATTCACCCCTCCACTTT.

In this sample, this clonotype turned up a few times. J is TRBJ2-7 and V is TRBV15, with 7 bases that match TRBD2. Germline trimming cut 0 bases from V and 5 bases from J; bases unmatched to any gene: 13. The V gene's germline CDR1 is LNHNV and CDR2 YYDKDF (reference sequence). The CDR3 has 17 residues. The CDR3 nucleotides are TGTGCCACCAGCAGAGATCCCCGACTAGCCGGTTTCCACGAGCAGTACTTC. Translated, it gives CATSRDPRLAGFHEQYF.

In this sample, this clonotype turned up a few times. The CDR3 DNA sequence: TGCAGCGTGTCGACAGGAAGTAGTGAAAAACTGTTTTTT. Translated: CSVSTGSSEKLFF. This sequence joins TRBV29-1 and TRBJ1-4; D perhaps matches TRBD1 (6 bases). The ends were cut back, 6 bases at V and 7 bases at J, with 15 bases in the middle. The CDR3 spans 13 residues. CDR1 and CDR2 from the germline V gene are SQVTM and ANQGSEA.

In this sample, this clonotype turned up a few times. The rearrangement uses TRBV28 and TRBJ1-1; 9 bases are shared with TRBD1. With V trimmed by 1 base and J by 3 bases, 15 bases remained unmatched. Germline loops: CDR1 MDHEN, CDR2 SYDVKM. The CDR3 is 19 amino acids. DNA of the CDR3: TGTGCCAGCAGTTTATCGAGAATTGGACAGGGGAAATGGGACACTGAAGCTTTCTTT. Translated: CASSLSRIGQGKWDTEAFF. The full variable domain, with the rest looked up from reference TRBV28 and TRBJ1-1, is DVKVTQSSRYLVKRTGEKVFLECVQDMDHENMFWYRQDPGLGLRLIYFSYDVKMKEKGDIPEGYSVSREKKERFSLILESASTNQTSMYLCASSLSRIGQGKWDTEAFFGQGTRLTVV.

The V and J genes are TRBV19 and TRBJ1-4; D unresolved. V dropped 8 bases and J dropped 3 bases, with 7 bases sitting between them. The CDR3 runs to 12 residues. Germline lookup yields CDR1 LNHDA and CDR2 SQIVND (reference sequence). CDR3 sequence (DNA): TGTGCCAGTGCCAGCCCTAATGAAAAACTGTTTTTT. Amino acid sequence: CASASPNEKLFF.

This clonotype was counted at least ten times. The chain employs TRBV6-1 and TRBJ1-1, with D possibly matching TRBD1 (5 bases). CDR3 length equals 18 residues. Trimming removed 5 bases from V and 1 base from J, with 23 bases in between. The germline gives CDR1 MNHNS, CDR2 SASEGT. The DNA for the CDR3 is TGTGCCAGCAGTCCACGGGGACTCGATCACGTTAGGAACACTGAAGCTTTCTTT. Encoded protein: CASSPRGLDHVRNTEAFF.

This clonotype turned up a few times. The V gene is TRBV9, the J gene TRBJ2-5; D remains unclear. Germline V gene lookup returns CDR1 SGDLS and CDR2 YYNGEE. The CDR3 length is 13 residues. V was trimmed by 5 bases and J by 2 bases, leaving 10 bases between them. The CDR3 DNA is TGTGCCAGCAGTGACCCCTTTCAAGAGACCCAGTACTTC. It specifies CASSDPFQETQYF.

Regarding this clonotype: No conserved phenylalanine or tryptophan ends this CDR3, so it is likely a read error. This chain uses TRBV20-1 with TRBJ1-1; D unclear. The CDR3 extends over 14 amino acids. V shed 1 base and J shed 1 base, with 10 bases lying between them. Germline loops: CDR1 DFQATT, CDR2 SNEGSKA (reference sequence). The CDR3 region has the DNA TGCAGTGCTAGAGTAACTTTTAGGAACACTGAAGCTTTCCTT. Its protein product is CSARVTFRNTEAFL.

As regards this clonotype: This clone may be a read error of a much larger clone one base away. The V call is TRBV6-1, the J call TRBJ1-2; 7 nucleotides align to TRBD1. The germline CDR1 and CDR2 sequences are MNHNS and SASEGT. This CDR3 is built from 13 residues. The CDR3 bases are TGTGCCAGCAGTAGGGACAGTGACTATGGCCACACCTTC. Translation: CASSRDSDYGHTF.

The CDR3 nucleotides read TGCGCCAGCAGCTGGGGGGACAGGGATGGCTACACCTTC. Residues: CASSWGDRDGYTF. This chain uses TRBV5-1 with TRBJ1-2, with 9 bases identical to TRBD1. This CDR3 contains 13 residues. Germline lookup yields CDR1 SGHRS and CDR2 YFSETQ. Germline trimming cut 3 bases from V and 6 bases from J; bases unmatched to any gene: 3.

At least ten counts were recorded for this clonotype. V usage is TRBV15 and J usage is TRBJ2-7, with D unclear. In germline, CDR1 is LNHNV, CDR2 YYDKDF (reference sequence). The CDR3 sequence is 16 residues long. V dropped 5 bases and J dropped 9 bases, with 26 bases sitting between them. The CDR3 here is CATSPSTSGLPETQYF. The CDR3 nucleotides are TGTGCCACCAGCCCATCAACCTCGGGCCTCCCCGAAACGCAGTACTTC.

There are many counts of this clonotype. V gene TRBV30 combines with J gene TRBJ1-4; D gene unclear. The CDR3 runs 11 residues. From germline, CDR1 is GTSNPN and CDR2 SVGIG (reference sequence). CDR3 sequence (DNA): TGTGTCATTATGACTAATGAAAAACTGTTTTTT. Translating it yields CVIMTNEKLFF.

This clonotype was seen repeatedly, ten times or more. The V gene is TRBV27, the J gene TRBJ1-2, with 9 bases that match TRBD1. J lost 6 bases, V lost 0 bases, and 5 bases had no gene match. Germline V CDR1 and CDR2: MNHEY, SMNVEV (reference sequence). The CDR3 spans 15 residues. The CDR3 sequence: CASSLSPQGADGYTF. In nucleotides, the CDR3 is TGTGCCAGCAGTTTATCGCCACAGGGGGCAGATGGCTACACCTTC.

This chain links TRBV4-3 with TRBJ1-5, with D uncertain. Germline lookup yields CDR1 LGHNA and CDR2 YSLEER. The ends were cut back, 3 bases at V and 1 base at J, with 10 bases in the middle. The CDR3 consists of 15 residues. In DNA, the CDR3 is TGCGCCAGCAGCCAGTCATATCTAAGCAATCAGCCCCAGCATTTT. It codes for CASSQSYLSNQPQHF.

This clonotype was detected a few times. The gene calls are TRBV5-1 and TRBJ1-2, with D unresolved. The V gene's germline CDR1 is SGHRS and CDR2 YFSETQ. Trimming removed 4 bases at V and 4 bases at J, with 8 bases between. This CDR3 is built from 12 residues. The DNA for the CDR3 is TGCGCCAGCAGCCCGGACGTCTATGGCTACACCTTC. This sequence encodes CASSPDVYGYTF.

The chain employs TRBV29-1 and TRBJ1-1, with no clear D. Trimming took 5 bases from V and 2 from J, leaving 3 bases between them. The CDR3 sequence is 10 residues long. Looked up from germline, CDR1 is SQVTM and CDR2 is ANQGSEA. The CDR3 DNA reads TGCAGCGTTTACAACACTGAAGCTTTCTTT. Protein: CSVYNTEAFF.

In this sample, this clonotype turned up many times. The chain couples TRBV12-3 or TRBV12-4 to TRBJ2-7; TRBD1 matches 7 bases. V lost 5 bases and J lost 2; bases outside the gene matches: 6. The CDR3 runs to 14 residues. DNA for the CDR3: TGTGCCAGCAGTCCCTGGACAGGCACCTACGAGCAGTACTTC. Its translation: CASSPWTGTYEQYF.